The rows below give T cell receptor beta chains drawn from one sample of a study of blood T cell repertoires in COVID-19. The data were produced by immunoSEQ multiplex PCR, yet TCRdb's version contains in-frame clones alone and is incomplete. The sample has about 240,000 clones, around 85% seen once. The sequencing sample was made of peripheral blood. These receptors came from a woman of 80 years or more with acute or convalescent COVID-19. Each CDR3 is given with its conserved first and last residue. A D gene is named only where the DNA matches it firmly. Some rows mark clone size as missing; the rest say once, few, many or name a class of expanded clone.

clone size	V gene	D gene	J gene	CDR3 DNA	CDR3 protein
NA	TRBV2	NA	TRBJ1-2	TGTGCCAGCAGTGGGGACTTGGGGGATGGCTACACCTTC	CASSGDLGDGYTF
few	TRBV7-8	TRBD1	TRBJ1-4	TGTGCCAGCAGCTTACTCGAGACAGGGCGGGAAAAACTGTTTTTT	CASSLLETGREKLFF
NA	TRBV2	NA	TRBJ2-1	TGTGCCAGCAGTGAAGCAGGAGCGGTGTCATCCTACAATGAGCAGTTCTTC	CASSEAGAVSSYNEQFF
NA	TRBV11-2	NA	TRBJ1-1	TGTGCCAGCAGCTTGCGGGGGGAAAACACTGAAGCTTTCTTT	CASSLRGENTEAFF
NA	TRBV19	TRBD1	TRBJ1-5	TGTGCCAGTACCTCGACAGGGGGGAGCAATCAGCCCCAGCATTTT	CASTSTGGSNQPQHF
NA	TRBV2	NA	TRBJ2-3	TGTGCCAGCAGCCCAACTAGCAGGGCAGATACGCAGTATTTT	CASSPTSRADTQYF
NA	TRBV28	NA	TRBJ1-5	TGTGCCAGCAGTTTATCAGGGGCGCCGGGCAATCAGCCCCAGCATTTT	CASSLSGAPGNQPQHF
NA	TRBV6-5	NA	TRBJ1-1	TGTGCCAGCAGTAAGGGGGTCACTGAAGCTTTCTTT	CASSKGVTEAFF
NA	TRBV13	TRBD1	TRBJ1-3	TGTGCCAGCAGCCAGAGGGGACAGGGTATGAGTAGCTCTGGAAACACCATATATTTT	CASSQRGQGMSSSGNTIYF
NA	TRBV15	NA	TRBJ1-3	TGTGCCACCAGCAGAGACAGGATGCACTCTGGAAACACCATATATTTT	CATSRDRMHSGNTIYF
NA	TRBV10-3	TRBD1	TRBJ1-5	TGTGCCATCAGTGCGCCAGGGGGGAATCAGCCCCAGCATTTT	CAISAPGGNQPQHF
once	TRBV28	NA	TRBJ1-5	TGTGCCAGCAGCCCTTTAGGCAATCAGCCCCAGCATTTT	CASSPLGNQPQHF
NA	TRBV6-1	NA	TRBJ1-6	TGTGCCAGCAGTGAAGTGAGTAATTCACCCCTCCACTTT	CASSEVSNSPLHF
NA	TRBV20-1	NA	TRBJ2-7	TGCAGTGCCCGACAGTCCTACGAGCAGTACTTC	CSARQSYEQYF
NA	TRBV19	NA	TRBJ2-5	TGTGCCAGTAGTAGGTCCTCGGTAGCTCAAGAGACCCAGTACTTC	CASSRSSVAQETQYF
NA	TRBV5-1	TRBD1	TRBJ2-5	TGCGCCAGCAGCTCCCAAGGACAGGGCCTCGGAGAGACCCAGTACTTC	CASSSQGQGLGETQYF
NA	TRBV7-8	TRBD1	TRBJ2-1	TGTGCCAGCAGTCCCCCCCTCCGGGACAGGGAGTCCTACAATGAGCAGTTCTTC	CASSPPLRDRESYNEQFF
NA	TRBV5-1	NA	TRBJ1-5	TGCGCCAGCAGCTTGGGGGACAATAGCAATCAGCCCCAGCATTTT	CASSLGDNSNQPQHF
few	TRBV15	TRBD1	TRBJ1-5	TGTGCCACCAGCCCACCAAGACAGGGAAACGGCAATCAGCCCCAGCATTTT	CATSPPRQGNGNQPQHF
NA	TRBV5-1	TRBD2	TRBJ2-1	TGCGCCAGCAGCTTGGCGAGCGGGGGGGAGCACAATGAGCAGTTCTTC	CASSLASGGEHNEQFF
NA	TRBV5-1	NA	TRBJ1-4	TGCGCCAGCAGCTTGTATAGGGGTGGGAATGAAAAACTGTTTTTT	CASSLYRGGNEKLFF
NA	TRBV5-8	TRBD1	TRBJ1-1	TGTGCCACCAAGAAGGGGGCAGACACTGAAGCTTTCTTT	CATKKGADTEAFF
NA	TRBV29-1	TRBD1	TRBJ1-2	TGCAGCGTTGAAACAGGGGAATATGGCTACACCTTC	CSVETGEYGYTF
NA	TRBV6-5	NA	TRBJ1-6	TGTGCCAGCAGTTACTTCTACGGGGAAGTAAATTCACCCCTCCACTTT	CASSYFYGEVNSPLHF
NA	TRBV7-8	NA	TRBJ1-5	TGTGCCAGCAGCTTAAACAGGGTCCAGCCCCAGCATTTT	CASSLNRVQPQHF
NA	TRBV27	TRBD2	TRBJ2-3	TGTGCCAGCGGTATTGGGGATTACGGGGGGGGCACAGATACGCAGTATTTT	CASGIGDYGGGTDTQYF
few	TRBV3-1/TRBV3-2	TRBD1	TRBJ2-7	TGTGCCAGCAGCCCGACAGGGGCGGCCGAGCAGTACTTC	CASSPTGAAEQYF
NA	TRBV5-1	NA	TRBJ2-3	TGCGCCAGCAGCTTGGCCGAGGTTACAGATACGCAGTATTTT	CASSLAEVTDTQYF
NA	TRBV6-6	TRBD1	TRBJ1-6	TGTGCCAGCAGTTACCCGATGACAGGGGGGAATTCACCCCTCCACTTT	CASSYPMTGGNSPLHF
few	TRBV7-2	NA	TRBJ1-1	TGTGCCAGCAGACGGGACACAATGAACACTGAAGCTTTCTTT	CASRRDTMNTEAFF
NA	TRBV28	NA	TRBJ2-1	TGTGCCAGCGGCCCCGGAGGGGGGGGGACCTACAATGAGCAGTTCTTC	CASGPGGGGTYNEQFF
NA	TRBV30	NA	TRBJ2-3	TGTGCCTGGAGTGTACCCAGGCCAAGCACAGATACGCAGTATTTT	CAWSVPRPSTDTQYF
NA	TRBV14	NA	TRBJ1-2	TGTGCCAGCAGCCAAGATCGGTCGTATGGCTACACCTTC	CASSQDRSYGYTF
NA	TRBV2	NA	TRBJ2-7	TGTGCCAGCAGTGAATCCGACGGCGGGTCCTACGAGCAGTACTTC	CASSESDGGSYEQYF
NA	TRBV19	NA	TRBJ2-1	TGTGCCAGTAGCCCGTATCGGAGCTCCTACAATGAGCAGTTCTTC	CASSPYRSSYNEQFF
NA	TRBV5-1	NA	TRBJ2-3	TGCGCCAGCAGCTTGGGCGATCCCACAGATACGCAGTATTTT	CASSLGDPTDTQYF
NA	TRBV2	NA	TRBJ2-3	TGTGCCAGCAGTCCAGGACTGACGACGAACACAGATACGCAGTATTTT	CASSPGLTTNTDTQYF
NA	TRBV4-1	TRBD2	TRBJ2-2	TGCGCCAGCAGCCAAGAAAACGGGGGGGGCACCGGGGAGCTGTTTTTT	CASSQENGGGTGELFF
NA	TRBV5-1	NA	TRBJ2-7	TGCGCCAGCAGCGACAAATCCTACGAGCAGTACTTC	CASSDKSYEQYF
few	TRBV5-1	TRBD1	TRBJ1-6	TGCGCCAGCAGCTGGGACAGTAATTCACCCCTCCACTTT	CASSWDSNSPLHF
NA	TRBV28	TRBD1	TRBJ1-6	TGTGCCAGCGGGACAGGATCACCCCTCCACTTT	CASGTGSPLHF
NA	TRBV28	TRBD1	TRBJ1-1	TGTGCCAGCGTAATGGCAGGGGGTTCGGGAACTGAAGCTTTCTTT	CASVMAGGSGTEAFF
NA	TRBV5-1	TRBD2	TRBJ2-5	TGCGCCAGCAGCCTTCGTTTGGGGGGGCAAGAGACCCAGTACTTC	CASSLRLGGQETQYF
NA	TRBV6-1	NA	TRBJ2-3	TGTGCCAGCAGTAAAGGACCCGAGGGAGGCACAGATACGCAGTATTTT	CASSKGPEGGTDTQYF
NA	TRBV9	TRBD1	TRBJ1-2	TGTGCCAGCAGCGTAGACCCAGGGGGCTTTACTGGCTACACCTTC	CASSVDPGGFTGYTF
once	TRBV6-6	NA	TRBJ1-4	TGTGCCAGCAGTCCCGGGGGGAATGAAAAACTGTTTTTT	CASSPGGNEKLFF
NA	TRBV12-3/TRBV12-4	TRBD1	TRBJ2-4	TGTGCCAGCAGTCACAGGGGACGGAACATTCAGTACTTC	CASSHRGRNIQYF
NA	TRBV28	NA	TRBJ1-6	TGTGCCAGCAGTCTACCGATCCGGGGAGGTGGTTCACCCCTCCACTTT	CASSLPIRGGGSPLHF
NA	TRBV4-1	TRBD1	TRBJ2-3	TGCGCCAGCAGCCAGGGGGACAGAAGACCTAGCACAGATACGCAGTATTTT	CASSQGDRRPSTDTQYF
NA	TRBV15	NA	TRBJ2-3	TGTGCCACCAGCAAGCTCCAGGGCCCCGGAGCAGATACGCAGTATTTT	CATSKLQGPGADTQYF
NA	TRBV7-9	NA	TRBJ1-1	TGTGCCAGCAGCTTTCAGGGAACAGGGAACACTGAAGCTTTCTTT	CASSFQGTGNTEAFF
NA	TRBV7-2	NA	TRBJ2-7	TGTGCCAGCAGCTTAGCTATTTCTTACGAGCAGTACTTC	CASSLAISYEQYF
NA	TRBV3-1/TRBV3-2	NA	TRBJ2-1	TGTGCCAGCAGCCAACGCCGACGGGGTGAGCAGTTCTTC	CASSQRRRGEQFF
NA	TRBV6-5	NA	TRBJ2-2	TGTGCCAGCAGCCTTGGACACGGAGGGACCGGGGAGCTGTTTTTT	CASSLGHGGTGELFF
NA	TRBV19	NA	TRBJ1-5	TGTGCCAGTAGTATCGCGGGGCAGCCCCAGCATTTT	CASSIAGQPQHF
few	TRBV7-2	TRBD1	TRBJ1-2	TGTGCCAGCAGCCCGTATCCCGGGACAGGGAGGGATGGCTACACCTTC	CASSPYPGTGRDGYTF
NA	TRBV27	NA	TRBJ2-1	TGTGCCAGCCCTGAGGGGGGGGGCTCTCCCGATGAGCAGTTCTTC	CASPEGGGSPDEQFF
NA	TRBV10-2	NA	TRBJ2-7	TGCGCCAGCAGTAGTGTTTTGTGGGGCCTAGGGTACGAGCAGTACTTC	CASSSVLWGLGYEQYF
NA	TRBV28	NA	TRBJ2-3	TGTGCCAGCAGTCAGGACTCGTCCCTGTGGACGCAGTATTTT	CASSQDSSLWTQYF